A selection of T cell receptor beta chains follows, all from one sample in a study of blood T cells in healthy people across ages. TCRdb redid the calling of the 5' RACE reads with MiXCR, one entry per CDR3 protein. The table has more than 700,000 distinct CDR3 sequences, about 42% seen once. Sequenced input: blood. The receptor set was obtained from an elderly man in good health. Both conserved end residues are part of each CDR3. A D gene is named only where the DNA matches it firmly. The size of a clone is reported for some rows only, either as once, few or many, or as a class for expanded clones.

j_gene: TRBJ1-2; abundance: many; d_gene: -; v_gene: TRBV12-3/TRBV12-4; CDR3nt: TGTGCCAGCAGTATAAATGGACCTAGGGCTGGCTACACCTTC; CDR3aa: CASSINGPRAGYTF
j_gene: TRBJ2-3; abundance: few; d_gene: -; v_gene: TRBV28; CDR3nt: TGTGCCAGCAGTTTTGGGGTCCTAGACACAGATACGCAGTATTTT; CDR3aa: CASSFGVLDTDTQYF
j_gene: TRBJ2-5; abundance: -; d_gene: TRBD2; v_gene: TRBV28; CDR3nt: TGTGCCAGCAGTCAGTCAGCGGGAGGGCCGCAGACCCAGTACTTC; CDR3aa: CASSQSAGGPQTQYF
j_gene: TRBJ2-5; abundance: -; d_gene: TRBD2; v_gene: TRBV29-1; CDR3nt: TGCAGCGTTGAGATCGGGGGAAGTCTAGCGGGAGGTTACAATGAGCAGTACTTC; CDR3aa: CSVEIGGSLAGGYNEQYF
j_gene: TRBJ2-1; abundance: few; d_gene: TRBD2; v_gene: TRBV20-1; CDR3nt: TGCAGTGCTGGAGGAGGGGCTAGCGGGTCCCTCAATGAGCAGTTCTTC; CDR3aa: CSAGGGASGSLNEQFF
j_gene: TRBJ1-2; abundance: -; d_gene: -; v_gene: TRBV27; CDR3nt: TGTGCCAGCAGTTTCCAGCAGGGGTGGAACTATGGCTACACCTTC; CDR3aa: CASSFQQGWNYGYTF
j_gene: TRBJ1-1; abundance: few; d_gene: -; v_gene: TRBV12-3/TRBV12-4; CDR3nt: TGTGCCAGCAGTTTACTCCGGATTTCTGAAGCTTTCTTT; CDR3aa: CASSLLRISEAFF
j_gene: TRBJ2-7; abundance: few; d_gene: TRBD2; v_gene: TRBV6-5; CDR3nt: TGTGCCAGCCGGAAGACTAGCTTCCACGAGCAGTACTTC; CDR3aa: CASRKTSFHEQYF
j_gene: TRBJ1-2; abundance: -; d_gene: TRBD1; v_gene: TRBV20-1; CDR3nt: TGCAGTGCCAGGACAGGGGGCACCTCTGGCTACACCTTC; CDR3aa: CSARTGGTSGYTF
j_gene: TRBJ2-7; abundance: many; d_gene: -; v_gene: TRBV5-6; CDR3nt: TGTGCCAGCAGCCTTTCAGGGTCCTACGACGAGCAGTACTTC; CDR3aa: CASSLSGSYDEQYF
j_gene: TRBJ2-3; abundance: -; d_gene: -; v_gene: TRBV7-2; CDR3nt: TGTGCCAGCAGCTACGGGGCGGAAGCGCGACAGCCCCAGTATTTT; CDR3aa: CASSYGAEARQPQYF
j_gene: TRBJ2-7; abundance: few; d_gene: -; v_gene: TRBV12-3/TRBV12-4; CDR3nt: TGTGCCAGCAGTTTATCCAGGACTTACGAGCAGTACTTC; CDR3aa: CASSLSRTYEQYF
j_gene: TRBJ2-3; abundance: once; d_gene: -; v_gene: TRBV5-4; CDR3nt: TGTGCCAGCAGCTTGGCTTTAACCACGGATACGCAGTATTTT; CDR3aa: CASSLALTTDTQYF
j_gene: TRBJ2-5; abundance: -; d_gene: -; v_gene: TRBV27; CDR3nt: TGTGCCAGCAGTTTACTGGGCAGAATGGGGGAGACCCAGTACTTC; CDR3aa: CASSLLGRMGETQYF
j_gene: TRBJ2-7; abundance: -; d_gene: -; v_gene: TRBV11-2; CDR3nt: TGTGCCAGCAGCTCGCGGGACAAACGCTACTACGAGCAGTACTTC; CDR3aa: CASSSRDKRYYEQYF
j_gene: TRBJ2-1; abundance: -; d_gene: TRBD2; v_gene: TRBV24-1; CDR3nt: TGTGCCACCAGTGATCCGCTAGCGGGAGGGCCAGAGGGCACCTACAATGAGCAGTTCTTC; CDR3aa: CATSDPLAGGPEGTYNEQFF
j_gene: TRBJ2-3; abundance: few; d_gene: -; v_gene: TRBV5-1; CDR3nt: TGCGCCAGCAGCTTGCAACACCAATTCACAGATACGCAGTATTTT; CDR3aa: CASSLQHQFTDTQYF
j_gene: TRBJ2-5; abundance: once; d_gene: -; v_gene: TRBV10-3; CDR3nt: TGTGCCACTACAACGGGCCTCCAAGAGACCCAGTACTTC; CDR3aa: CATTTGLQETQYF
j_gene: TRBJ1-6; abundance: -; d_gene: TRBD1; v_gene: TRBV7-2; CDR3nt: TGTGCCAGCAGCGCACTAGGAGGGACAGGGTACCCACCATATAATTCACCCCTCCACTTT; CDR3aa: CASSALGGTGYPPYNSPLHF
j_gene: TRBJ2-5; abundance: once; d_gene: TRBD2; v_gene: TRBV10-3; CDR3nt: TGTGCCATCAGTGGGGGGACTAGCGGGGACCTACAAGAGACCCAGTACTTC; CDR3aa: CAISGGTSGDLQETQYF